This is a list of T cell receptor beta chains from one sample in a study of T cells in Graves' hyperthyroidism and ophthalmopathy. From the multiplex PCR reads, TCRdb called clonotypes with MiXCR, one entry per CDR3 protein. The sample holds fewer than 450,000 distinct CDR3 sequences, around a sixth seen once. The sample comprised blood. These receptors all stem from a young man with Graves' ophthalmopathy. Each CDR3 is given with its conserved first and last residue. The order of the fields is V gene, clone size, J gene, D gene, CDR3 DNA, CDR3 protein. D genes are given only for firm matches. Where a row states a size, it is once, few, many or the class of an expanded clone; other rows omit it.

V: TRBV10-1; size: .; J: TRBJ2-5; D: .; DNA: TGCGCCAGCAGTCCCCGGCGGGGATCGCAAGAGACCCGGTACTTC; CDR3: CASSPRRGSQETRYF
V: TRBV15; size: .; J: TRBJ1-1; D: .; DNA: TGTGCCACCAGCAGAGATGGGGGGCCTTTGAGTAACACTGAAGCTTTCTTT; CDR3: CATSRDGGPLSNTEAFF
V: TRBV6-6; size: .; J: TRBJ2-1; D: TRBD2; DNA: TGTGCCAGCAGTTACTCATTAGCGGGGGAACACTACAATGAGCAGTTCTTC; CDR3: CASSYSLAGEHYNEQFF
V: TRBV28; size: few; J: TRBJ1-1; D: .; DNA: TGTGCCTGCACCCAAAGGGGGAGAGCTTTCTTT; CDR3: CACTQRGRAFF
V: TRBV20-1; size: .; J: TRBJ2-5; D: .; DNA: TGCAGTGCTCGTAATTTAGAGACCCAGTACTTC; CDR3: CSARNLETQYF
V: TRBV11-2; size: .; J: TRBJ2-5; D: TRBD2; DNA: TGTGCCAGCAGCTTAGAACTAGCGGGGGGGCCATTTCGAGAGACCCAGTACTTC; CDR3: CASSLELAGGPFRETQYF
V: TRBV28; size: many; J: TRBJ1-1; D: .; DNA: TGTGCCAGCAGTTGGGGCGCGAGGACTGAAGCTTTCTTT; CDR3: CASSWGARTEAFF
V: TRBV5-1; size: .; J: TRBJ2-3; D: .; DNA: TGCGCCAGCAGTTTCGGGGCAGCCTATGGTACGCAGTATTTT; CDR3: CASSFGAAYGTQYF
V: TRBV6-1; size: many; J: TRBJ1-2; D: .; DNA: TGTGCCAGCAGTGCATCGGGGGCGGAAGGCTACACCTTC; CDR3: CASSASGAEGYTF
V: TRBV28; size: .; J: TRBJ2-7; D: TRBD1; DNA: TGTGCCAGCAGCTCCACGACGACAGGGTCCTACGAGCAGTACTTC; CDR3: CASSSTTTGSYEQYF
V: TRBV12-3/TRBV12-4; size: .; J: TRBJ1-6; D: .; DNA: TGTGCCAGCAGCGAGACCGAAGACAATTCACCCCTCCACTTT; CDR3: CASSETEDNSPLHF
V: TRBV5-1; size: .; J: TRBJ2-1; D: .; DNA: TGCGCCAGCAGCTTTCAGCACCACTCCTACAATGAGCAGTTCTTC; CDR3: CASSFQHHSYNEQFF
V: TRBV28; size: many; J: TRBJ1-2; D: .; DNA: TGTGCCATCCAGGGCGGGTCCAGGGGCCAACGGGCGGGCTACACCTTC; CDR3: CAIQGGSRGQRAGYTF
V: TRBV5-6; size: many; J: TRBJ2-2; D: TRBD1; DNA: TGTGCCAGCAGCTTGAAGGGACAGGGAGGTACCGGGGAGCTGTTTTTT; CDR3: CASSLKGQGGTGELFF
V: TRBV19; size: .; J: TRBJ1-5; D: .; DNA: TGTGCCAGTAGAGCCGACCCACCCCGGAGTCAGCCCCAGCATTTT; CDR3: CASRADPPRSQPQHF
V: TRBV6-1; size: few; J: TRBJ1-5; D: .; DNA: TGTGCCAGCAGTGAAGTAAATAGCAATCAGCCCCAGCATTTT; CDR3: CASSEVNSNQPQHF
V: TRBV6-1; size: many; J: TRBJ2-3; D: .; DNA: TGTGCCAGCAACAGCGGTCGTTTAAGCACAGATACGCAGTATTTT; CDR3: CASNSGRLSTDTQYF
V: TRBV6-1; size: many; J: TRBJ2-1; D: TRBD2; DNA: TGTGCCAGCAGTCTAAGCGGGGGGTCTCGCAATGAGCAGTTCTTC; CDR3: CASSLSGGSRNEQFF
V: TRBV12-3/TRBV12-4; size: many; J: TRBJ1-5; D: .; DNA: TGTGCCAGCAGTTGGGGGAGACGGATAGGTCAGCCCCAGCATTTT; CDR3: CASSWGRRIGQPQHF
V: TRBV5-1; size: few; J: TRBJ2-2; D: .; DNA: TGCGCCAGCAGACCCGACACGGCGAACACCGGGGAGCTGTTTTTT; CDR3: CASRPDTANTGELFF
V: TRBV7-9; size: many; J: TRBJ2-2; D: .; DNA: TGTGCCAGCAGCCCTGGACAGACTACCGGGGAGCTGTTTTTT; CDR3: CASSPGQTTGELFF
V: TRBV6-1; size: .; J: TRBJ1-2; D: TRBD1; DNA: TGTGCCAGCAGAACAGGGGCACATGGCTACACCTTC; CDR3: CASRTGAHGYTF